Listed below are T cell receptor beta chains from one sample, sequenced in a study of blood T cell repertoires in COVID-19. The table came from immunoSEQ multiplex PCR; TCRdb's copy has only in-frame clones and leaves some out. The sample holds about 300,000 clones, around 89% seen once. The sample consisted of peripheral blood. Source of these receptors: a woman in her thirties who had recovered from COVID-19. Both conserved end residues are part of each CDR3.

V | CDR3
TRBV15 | CATSNFWPGTSGNTIYF
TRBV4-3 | CASSHDWGTGTNQPQHF
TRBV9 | CASSVEPTLYEQYF
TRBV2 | CASSERHSGGAHEQFF
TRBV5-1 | CASSPEGGNTIYF
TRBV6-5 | CASRGPNTEAFF
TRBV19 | CASSPGLAGGDLAKNIQYF
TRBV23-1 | CASSQSTRGTGELFF
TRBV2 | CASSAEAGQETQYF
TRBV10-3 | CAISDYRRGGYEQYF
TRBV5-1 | CASSLAPTGLAGGPNGELFF
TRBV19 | CASRDSYNSPLHF
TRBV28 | CASSSLSGQGAGGYTF
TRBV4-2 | CASSQDQGQGQETQYF
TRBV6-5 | CASSARGDTEAFF
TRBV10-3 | CAIRPGTSGGAPNEQFF
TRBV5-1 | CASSQQLSGQGLYEQYF
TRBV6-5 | CASKNDRGRSQPQHF
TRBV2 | CASSVGTATDTQYF
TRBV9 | CASSSQGGNSYEQYF
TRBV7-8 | CASSSRGTTDTQYF
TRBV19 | CASSATGPKNIQYF
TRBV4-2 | CASSQQRGSSIEKLFF
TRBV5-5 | CASSLGQGGTDTQYF
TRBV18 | CASSQDRAGSYNEQFF
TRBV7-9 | CASSLALDSNQPQHF
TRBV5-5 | CASSSPSGADTQYF
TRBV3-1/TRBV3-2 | CASSRRFSGGLGETQYF
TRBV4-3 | CASSQAARLDYEQYF
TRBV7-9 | CASSPGTGWEQYF
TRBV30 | CAWSVQAGEQYF
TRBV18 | CASSVGGGGTSTNEKLFF
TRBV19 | CASKNLGTEYNEQFF
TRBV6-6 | CASRRYRDRTDDEQFF
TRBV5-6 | CASSPDRATYNEQFF
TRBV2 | CASSAGQTYGYTF
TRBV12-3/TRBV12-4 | CASSLGGGGEEFF
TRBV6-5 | CADYSGGGNEQFF
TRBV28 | CASSLDRDGYTF
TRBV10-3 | CAIRGETGSGYTF
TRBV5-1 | CASSGGLRETQYF
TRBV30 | CAWNTDSIANTIYF
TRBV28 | CASSSRTNSPLHF
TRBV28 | CASSLLARATLSGANVLTF
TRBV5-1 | CASTRTAGDTEAFF
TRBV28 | CASSIFSVYGYTF
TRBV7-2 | CASSKDRVSTDTQYF
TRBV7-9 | CASSGDRVRTDTQYF
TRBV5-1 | CASSSFPTGQTGYGYTF
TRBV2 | CASSEISVQGNNSPLHF